Shown below are 21 T cell receptor beta chains from a single sample sequenced in a study of T cell responses to AZD1222 COVID-19 vaccine. The method was immunoSEQ multiplex PCR; TCRdb's version includes in-frame clones alone and lacks a portion of them. The sample has 25,000 to 35,000 clones; around nine tenths are singletons. Material: peripheral blood, obtained on day 0 of AZD1222 vaccination. The source is an adult in good health.

The J gene is TRBJ1-2, the V gene TRBV19; D uncertain. CDR1 and CDR2 from the germline V gene are LNHDA and SQIVND (reference sequence). The CDR3 runs 13 residues. Trimming removed 4 bases at V and 5 bases at J, with 11 bases between. The CDR3: CASSRVSTYGYTF. CDR3 DNA sequence: TGTGCCAGTAGTAGGGTCAGTACGTATGGCTACACCTTC.

Here the CDR3 DNA reads TGTGCCACCAGCGCCCGACTAGCGGCTCAAGCGGGGCCCTACAATGAGCAGTTCTTC. It yields the protein CATSARLAAQAGPYNEQFF. V usage is TRBV15 and J usage is TRBJ2-1; the match to TRBD2 covers 9 bases. The CDR3 is made up of 19 amino acids. The V gene end was trimmed by 5 bases and the J gene end by 2 bases; junction bases not matched to a gene: 16. The germline V gene has CDR1 LNHNV and CDR2 YYDKDF (reference sequence).

This chain connects TRBV3-1 (or the pseudogene TRBV3-2) to TRBJ2-5; D unclear. The CDR3 runs to 13 residues. Per the germline V gene, CDR1 is LGHDT and CDR2 is YNNKEL (reference sequence). Trimming shortened V by 4 bases and J by 5 bases, and 11 bases separated the two germline ends. CDR3 sequence: CASSLSAGETQYF. CDR3 bases: TGTGCCAGCAGCCTCAGTGCCGGGGAGACCCAGTACTTC.

This clone appeared a single time. The genes are TRBV7-2 and TRBJ1-2, with unresolved D. Germline V gives CDR1 SGHTA, CDR2 FQGNSA. The length of the CDR3 is 15 residues. V was cut by 5 bases and J by 5 bases, with 18 bases left in between. CDR3 DNA: TGTGCCAGCAGCCCCCAGCGCGGTGTAGGGTATGGCTACACCTTC. Protein product: CASSPQRGVGYGYTF.

The chain links TRBV27 to TRBJ2-7; D is possibly TRBD1 (5 bases). This CDR3 has 13 residues. Per the germline V gene, CDR1 is MNHEY and CDR2 is SMNVEV (reference sequence). With 6 bases removed from V and 0 bases from J, the gap between germline ends came to 9 bases. CDR3 residues: CASRTGTSYEQYF. The CDR3 DNA sequence: TGTGCCAGCAGAACAGGTACCTCCTACGAGCAGTACTTC.

The rearrangement joins TRBV24-1 to TRBJ2-2; 12 bases match TRBD2. Germline lookup yields CDR1 KGHDR and CDR2 SFDVKD. This CDR3 comprises 17 residues. V lost 0 bases and J lost 7; bases outside the gene matches: 5. The CDR3 is CATSDLWGLAGGGELFF. CDR3 DNA sequence: TGTGCCACCAGTGATTTGTGGGGACTAGCGGGCGGCGGGGAGCTGTTTTTT.

J is TRBJ1-5 and V is TRBV6-4, with 12 bases lining up with TRBD1. CDR3 length: 15 amino acids. J lost 5 bases, V lost 8 bases, and 7 bases had no gene match. Germline CDR1 is MRHNA and CDR2 is SNTAGT. The CDR3 DNA reads as TGTGCCAGCGGAGGGGACAGGGGGCTGCATCAGCCCCAGCATTTT. This translates into CASGGDRGLHQPQHF.

The V gene is TRBV10-3, the J gene TRBJ1-1; D perhaps matches TRBD1 (6 bases). There are 14 residues in the CDR3. The germline V and J ends were trimmed by 3 bases and 5 bases, with 13 bases remaining between them. CDR1 is ENHRY, CDR2 SYGVKD, per germline. The CDR3 reads CAISETGARTEAFF. CDR3 nucleotide sequence: TGTGCCATCAGTGAAACGGGGGCGCGGACTGAAGCTTTCTTT.

This chain joins TRBV11-2 and TRBJ2-3, with TRBD2 matching over 9 bases. The trim removed 5 bases at V and 4 bases at J, leaving 7 bases unmatched. This CDR3 is built from 15 residues. Germline values: CDR1 SGHAT, CDR2 FQNNGV. The CDR3 reads CASSPLAGVADTQYF. The CDR3 nucleotides read TGTGCCAGCAGCCCCTTAGCGGGAGTAGCAGATACGCAGTATTTT.

The rearrangement uses TRBV3-1 (or the pseudogene TRBV3-2) and TRBJ1-2; 7 bases are shared with TRBD1. This CDR3 is built from 15 residues. V shed 0 bases, J shed 4 bases, and the junction held 5 bases outside the gene matches. Germline CDR1 LGHDT, CDR2 YNNKEL (reference sequence). This CDR3 is CASSQDGAGGYGYTF. The CDR3 coding sequence is TGTGCCAGCAGCCAAGATGGGGCAGGGGGCTATGGCTACACCTTC.

This clone has just one count. The gene calls are TRBV5-1 and TRBJ2-1, with TRBD1 as a possible D gene (5 bases). The CDR3 contains 14 residues. Trimming took 7 bases from V and 4 from J, leaving 15 bases between them. Germline CDR1 and CDR2: SGHRS and YFSETQ. CDR3 amino acids: CASQSTQVYNEQFF. In DNA, the CDR3 is TGCGCCAGCCAGTCCACACAGGTTTACAATGAGCAGTTCTTC.

This rearrangement joins TRBV1 to TRBJ2-5; TRBD2, the table's D call, lacks a check against the DNA. TRBV1 is termed a pseudogene. CDR3 length: 14 residues. The CDR3 spells CTSSQGLAGETQYF. The CDR3 DNA is TGCACCAGCAGCCAGGGACTAGCGGGGGAGACCCAGTACTTC.

The chain uses TRBV30 and TRBJ1-1, with 8 positions matching TRBD1. Germline V gene sequence: CDR1 GTSNPN, CDR2 SVGIG (reference sequence). V lost 3 bases to trimming and J lost 1 base; unmatched junction nucleotides: 7. This CDR3 has 15 residues. CDR3 bases: TGTGCCTGGAGAAGGGACAGGAATCCGAACACTGAAGCTTTCTTT. Translation: CAWRRDRNPNTEAFF.

V usage is TRBV2 and J usage is TRBJ2-1, with 12 bases fitting TRBD2. The CDR3 spans 16 residues. From germline, CDR1 is SNHLY and CDR2 FYNNEI. V was pared by 6 bases and J by 1 base, with 4 bases of the junction left unmatched. The CDR3 DNA reads as TGTGCCAGCAGGTTTCTAGCGGGAGGGTCCTACAATGAGCAGTTCTTC. Encoded protein: CASRFLAGGSYNEQFF.

The V gene is TRBV10-1, the J gene TRBJ1-6; D is ambiguous. Germline assignment: CDR1 WNHNN and CDR2 SYGVQD (reference sequence). The CDR3 runs to 14 residues. Trimming pared 4 bases from V and 4 bases from J, leaving 8 bases between. For the CDR3, the DNA is TGCGCCAGCAGTGGCAGTATGTATAATTCACCCCTCCACTTT. Protein: CASSGSMYNSPLHF.

The J gene is TRBJ1-2, the V gene TRBV5-5, with D possibly TRBD1 on 6 matching bases. Trimming took off 2 bases at V and 2 bases at J, with 10 bases between the two ends. There are 14 residues in the CDR3. The V gene's germline CDR1 is SGHKS and CDR2 YYEKEE (reference sequence). CDR3 bases: TGTGCCAGCAGCTTTTCCACAGGGAACTATGGCTACACCTTC. It codes for CASSFSTGNYGYTF.

The chain recombines TRBV2 with TRBJ2-5, with TRBD2 matching over 7 bases. V shed 4 bases and J 5 bases; nucleotides not matched to a gene: 4. Germline V gene data show CDR1 as SNHLY and CDR2 as FYNNEI. The CDR3 covers 13 residues. CDR3 residues: CASSVGGGETQYF. CDR3 DNA: TGTGCCAGCAGTGTCGGGGGAGGGGAGACCCAGTACTTC.

The chain uses TRBV27 and TRBJ1-2, with 11 bases aligning to TRBD1. The J segment lost 6 bases and the V segment lost 0 bases, leaving 9 bases of the junction unmatched. Per germline, CDR1 MNHEY and CDR2 SMNVEV (reference sequence). The CDR3 length is 17 residues. The CDR3 is CASSLSEDRGQIDGYTF. The DNA for the CDR3 is TGTGCCAGCAGTTTATCGGAGGACAGGGGGCAGATCGATGGCTACACCTTC.

The chain has TRBV12-5 and TRBJ2-7; tentative D call: TRBD2 (6 bases). This CDR3 has 11 residues. Germline CDR1 is LGHNT and CDR2 is FRNRAP. With 7 bases removed from V and 3 bases from J, the gap between germline ends came to 7 bases. The CDR3 protein is CASVRDYEQYF. The CDR3 DNA follows: TGTGCTAGTGTGCGGGACTACGAGCAGTACTTC.

This clone was seen just once. The chain combines TRBV7-2 with TRBJ1-2, with a possible D match to TRBD1 (6 bases). The CDR3 consists of 16 residues. Germline CDR1 SGHTA, CDR2 FQGNSA. The V gene lost 4 bases and the J gene lost 4 bases, with 19 bases spanning the gap. The CDR3 region is CASSSLDLTGTYGYTF. In nucleotides, the CDR3 is TGTGCCAGCAGCTCCCTTGACCTTACAGGGACCTATGGCTACACCTTC.

The rearrangement links TRBV3-1 (or the pseudogene TRBV3-2) to TRBJ2-4; perhaps TRBD1 as D (6 bases). Germline V gene data show CDR1 as LGHDT and CDR2 as YNNKEL (reference sequence). The CDR3 covers 13 residues. V lost 4 bases and J 6 bases, leaving 10 bases between the germline ends. CDR3 bases: TGTGCCAGCAGCCCTCGAGGGGGAAACATTCAGTACTTC. Its translation is CASSPRGGNIQYF.